This T cell receptor (beta chain) comes out of a study of T-cell memory formation after mild COVID-19. Across the study: TCR clusters were mostly confined to one donor each.

This clonotype was found a few times. No antigen is known for it. In germline, CDR1 is LNHDA, CDR2 SQIVND (reference sequence). The CDR3 loop spans 14 amino acids. V was trimmed by 2 bases and J by 3 bases, leaving 10 bases between them. Study outcomes and limitations: Shrinking CD4+ clones resided mostly in CM and EM, and CD8+ ones in EMRA. The finding that pre-infection memory included some responding clones suggested that cross-reactive memory joined.

The authors produced TCR alpha and TCR beta cDNA libraries with sample barcodes and UMIs by 5'RACE using constant-segment primers. TCRdb reanalysed the 5' RACE reads using MiXCR and keeps one entry per CDR3 protein. The table lists under 300,000 distinct CDR3 sequences, roughly 8.2% of them singletons. The receptor comes from a man aged 18 to 35 who had mild COVID-19 (a few samples of this study predate the infection). Cell type and time point are not known. The sample consisted of PBMCs or a T cell subset sorted from them (not recorded which). The chain links TRBV19 to TRBJ2-5, with TRBD1 as a possible D gene (6 bases). Written as DNA, the CDR3 is TGTGCCAGTAGTATAACAGGGATCGAAGAGACCCAGTACTTC. Its translation is CASSITGIEETQYF. Combining the CDR3 with reference TRBV19 and TRBJ2-5 gives the whole variable domain DGGITQSPKYLFRKEGQNVTLSCEQNLNHDAMYWYRQDPGQGLRLIYYSQIVNDFQKGDIAEGYSVSREKKESFPLTVTSAQKNPTAFYLCASSITGIEETQYFGPGTRLLVL.